The 18 T cell receptor beta chains listed next were all sequenced from one sample in a study of identical twins. Each CDR3 protein gets one entry after TCRdb re-called the 5' RACE reads with MiXCR. The sample lists approximately 620,000 distinct CDR3 sequences, 8% to 9% occurring once. This sample also belongs to another study, concerning yellow fever vaccine responses in identical twins.

Sequencing used PBMCs. These receptors were collected from a woman between 18 and 30 years old in good health.

This clonotype was seen a handful of times. This chain joins TRBV10-3 and TRBJ2-1, with 9 bases identical to TRBD1. Trimming at V came to 7 bases and at J to 4 bases, leaving 5 bases not matched to a gene. The CDR3 is 14 amino acids. Germline CDR1 ENHRY, CDR2 SYGVKD. CDR3: CAINDRGVYNEQFF. CDR3 coding DNA: TGTGCCATCAACGACAGGGGGGTATACAATGAGCAGTTCTTC.

V and J are TRBV20-1 and TRBJ2-5; 8 nucleotides align to TRBD2. Looked up from germline, CDR1 is DFQATT and CDR2 is SNEGSKA (reference sequence). After removal of 0 bases from V and 2 bases from J, the junction contained 8 bases not matched to a gene. The CDR3 covers 16 residues. The CDR3 coding sequence is TGCAGTGCTAGAGATGTAAGCGGGGGCTATCAAGAGACCCAGTACTTC. The encoded protein is CSARDVSGGYQETQYF.

The chain joins TRBV18 to TRBJ2-5; D not certain. This CDR3 has 14 residues. Trimming left V 8 bases short and J 1 base short, with 14 bases between. CDR1 and CDR2 (germline): KGHSH, LQKENI. The CDR3: CASAHSPTQETQYF. The CDR3 DNA sequence: TGTGCCAGCGCTCACAGTCCTACCCAAGAGACCCAGTACTTC. Drawing the rest from reference TRBV18 and TRBJ2-5, the complete variable domain is NAGVMQNPRHLVRRRGQEARLRCSPMKGHSHVYWYRQLPEEGLKFMVYLQKENIIDESGMPKERFSAEFPKEGPSILRIQQVVRGDSAAYFCASAHSPTQETQYFGPGTRLLVL.

This clonotype was found a few times. The chain is built from TRBV12-3 or TRBV12-4 and TRBJ1-3; D is possibly TRBD1 (5 bases). The CDR3 is made up of 14 amino acids. Trimming removed 6 bases from V and 4 bases from J, with 13 bases in between. As DNA, the CDR3 is TGTGCCAGCAGGAGTCCGGGACCAGGAAACACCATATATTTT. It specifies CASRSPGPGNTIYF.

This clonotype was recorded a few times. V is TRBV7-9 and J is TRBJ2-3; TRBD1 is a possible D gene (5 bases). There are 14 residues in the CDR3. Between the trimmed V and J ends, which lost 5 bases and 4 bases, there was a span of 13 bases. Germline loops: CDR1 SEHNR, CDR2 FQNEAQ (reference sequence). The CDR3 coding sequence is TGTGCCAGCAGCCTCGACAGACTCCCAGATACGCAGTATTTT. Its protein product is CASSLDRLPDTQYF. The full variable domain, its missing parts supplied by reference TRBV7-9 and TRBJ2-3, is DTGVSQNPRHKITKRGQNVTFRCDPISEHNRLYWYRQTLGQGPEFLTYFQNEAQLEKSRLLSDRFSAERPKGSFSTLEIQRTEQGDSAMYLCASSLDRLPDTQYFGPGTRLTVL.

This clonotype was detected many times. This chain links TRBV12-3 or TRBV12-4 with TRBJ1-3; D possibly corresponds to TRBD1 (6 bases). V was trimmed by 8 bases and J by 8 bases, leaving 22 bases between them. The CDR3 totals 15 residues. The CDR3 spells CASSLGEGAGDTIYF. The DNA of the CDR3 is TGTGCCAGCTCCCTAGGGGAAGGGGCAGGGGACACCATATATTTT.

The chain joins TRBV7-2 to TRBJ2-7, with 7 bases aligning to TRBD2. The CDR3 length is 15 residues. CDR1 is SGHTA and CDR2 is FQGNSA in the germline V gene. Trimming took 2 bases from V and 3 from J; bases not matched to a gene: 7. The CDR3 DNA reads TGTGCCAGCAGCTTAACTAGCGATCACTACTACGAGCAGTACTTC. Its protein product is CASSLTSDHYYEQYF.

This clonotype was seen ten or more times. The J gene is TRBJ2-7, the V gene TRBV7-9; no definite D call. Trimming pared 1 base from V and 2 bases from J, leaving 3 bases between. There are 12 residues in the CDR3. CDR1 is SEHNR, CDR2 FQNEAQ, per germline (reference sequence). CDR3 coding DNA: TGTGCCAGCAGCTTAGGGGCCTACGAGCAGTACTTC. Residues: CASSLGAYEQYF. The variable domain in full, with the rest retrieved from reference TRBV7-9 and TRBJ2-7, is DTGVSQNPRHKITKRGQNVTFRCDPISEHNRLYWYRQTLGQGPEFLTYFQNEAQLEKSRLLSDRFSAERPKGSFSTLEIQRTEQGDSAMYLCASSLGAYEQYFGPGTRLTVT.

This clonotype was seen ten or more times. The chain carries TRBV7-2 and TRBJ1-2; D not resolved. Germline lookup yields CDR1 SGHTA and CDR2 FQGNSA. The germline V and J ends were trimmed by 1 base and 7 bases, with 10 bases remaining between them. The CDR3 has 13 amino acids. The CDR3 sequence: CASSLGTAGGYTF. The CDR3 DNA is TGTGCCAGCAGCTTAGGAACGGCCGGTGGCTACACCTTC.

This clonotype was seen more than once but under ten times. The V call is TRBV7-2, the J call TRBJ2-1; D is undetermined. The CDR3 sequence is 14 residues long. The V gene lost 0 bases and the J gene lost 4 bases, with 7 bases spanning the gap. The germline gives CDR1 SGHTA, CDR2 FQGNSA. CDR3 protein: CASSLAQQYNEQFF. The DNA of the CDR3 is TGTGCCAGCAGCTTAGCGCAGCAATACAATGAGCAGTTCTTC.

Ten or more counts support this clonotype. The V and J genes are TRBV25-1 and TRBJ2-2, with 10 positions matching TRBD2. The CDR3 contains 17 residues. Germline V gives CDR1 MGHDK, CDR2 SYGVNS. Germline trimming cut 1 base from V and 7 bases from J; bases unmatched to any gene: 9. CDR3 nucleotides: TGTGCCAGCAGTGAATTTAGCGGGGGGATCTACATCGGGGAGCTGTTTTTT. Amino acid sequence: CASSEFSGGIYIGELFF.

This sequence joins TRBV9 and TRBJ2-7; 9 nucleotides match TRBD2. Trimming took 0 bases from V and 2 from J; bases not matched to a gene: 3. The germline V gene has CDR1 SGDLS and CDR2 YYNGEE. The CDR3 contains 15 residues. The CDR3, as DNA: TGTGCCAGCAGCGTAGGACTAGCGGAGACCTACGAGCAGTACTTC. Protein sequence: CASSVGLAETYEQYF. Using reference TRBV9 and TRBJ2-7 for the parts outside the CDR3, the full variable domain is DSGVTQTPKHLITATGQRVTLRCSPRSGDLSVYWYQQSLDQGLQFLIQYYNGEERAKGNILERFSAQQFPDLHSELNLSSLELGDSALYFCASSVGLAETYEQYFGPGTRLTVT.

This clonotype was recorded many times. This rearrangement joins TRBV7-9 to TRBJ2-7; tentatively, D is TRBD2 (5 bases). This CDR3 contains 15 residues. V lost 1 base to trimming and J lost 2 bases, with 12 bases between them. CDR1 and CDR2 from the germline V gene are SEHNR and FQNEAQ (reference sequence). The CDR3 region is CASSLDSGVPYEQYF. CDR3 sequence (DNA): TGTGCCAGCAGCTTAGATTCCGGGGTCCCCTACGAGCAGTACTTC.

This clonotype was recorded many times. This rearrangement joins TRBV20-1 to TRBJ2-4; 8 nucleotides match TRBD2. The CDR3 has 14 amino acids. V lost 4 bases and J lost 6; bases outside the gene matches: 8. In germline, CDR1 is DFQATT, CDR2 SNEGSKA (reference sequence). The CDR3 sequence is CSATEKGTRNIQYF. CDR3 nucleotides: TGCAGTGCTACCGAAAAGGGGACTAGAAACATTCAGTACTTC.

This clonotype was detected ten times or more. The rearrangement uses TRBV5-1 and TRBJ1-1; 7 nucleotides agree with TRBD1. After removal of 1 base from V and 3 bases from J, the junction contained 6 bases not matched to a gene. CDR3 length: 15 residues. Per germline, CDR1 SGHRS and CDR2 YFSETQ. As DNA, the CDR3 is TGCGCCAGCAGCTTGAGGGGACAGTTCGACACTGAAGCTTTCTTT. It translates to CASSLRGQFDTEAFF.

This clonotype has a count of ten or more. The rearrangement links TRBV12-3 or TRBV12-4 to TRBJ2-7; D perhaps matches TRBD1 (6 bases). The CDR3 loop spans 12 amino acids. V lost 5 bases and J lost 5, with 10 bases in between. This CDR3 reads CASSVTGNEQYF. The DNA for the CDR3 is TGTGCCAGCAGTGTAACAGGGAACGAGCAGTACTTC.

This chain connects TRBV14 to TRBJ1-4; no definite D call. Trimming stripped 4 bases from V and 7 bases from J, with 10 bases between. This CDR3 region has 13 residues. Germline CDR1 and CDR2: SGHDN and FVKESK. CDR3 DNA: TGTGCCAGCAGCCTAGACCCCCGTGAAAAACTGTTTTTT. Its translation is CASSLDPREKLFF.

The chain recombines TRBV4-2 with TRBJ2-1; D unresolved. This CDR3 is 12 amino acids long. Trimming cost V 1 base and J 9 bases, with 7 bases left between them. Germline lookup yields CDR1 LGHNA and CDR2 YNFKEQ. The CDR3 is CASSQVNGEQFF. Written as DNA, the CDR3 is TGTGCCAGCAGCCAAGTTAACGGTGAGCAGTTCTTC.